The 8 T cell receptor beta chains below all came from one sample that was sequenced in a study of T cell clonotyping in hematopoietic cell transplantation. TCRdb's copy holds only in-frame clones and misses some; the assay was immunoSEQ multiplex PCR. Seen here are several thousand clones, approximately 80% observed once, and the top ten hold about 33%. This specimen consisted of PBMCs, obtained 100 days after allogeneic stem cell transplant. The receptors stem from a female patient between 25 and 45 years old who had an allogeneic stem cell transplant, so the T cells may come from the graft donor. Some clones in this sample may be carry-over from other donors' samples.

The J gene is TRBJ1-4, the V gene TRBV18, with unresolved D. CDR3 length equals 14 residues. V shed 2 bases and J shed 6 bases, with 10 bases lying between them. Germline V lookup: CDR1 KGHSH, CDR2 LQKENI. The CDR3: CASSPKGGDEKLFF. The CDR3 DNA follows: TGTGCCAGCTCACCAAAGGGCGGAGATGAAAAACTGTTTTTT. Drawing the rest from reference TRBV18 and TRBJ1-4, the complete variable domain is NAGVMQNPRHLVRRRGQEARLRCSPMKGHSHVYWYRQLPEEGLKFMVYLQKENIIDESGMPKERFSAEFPKEGPSILRIQQVVRGDSAAYFCASSPKGGDEKLFFGSGTQLSVL.

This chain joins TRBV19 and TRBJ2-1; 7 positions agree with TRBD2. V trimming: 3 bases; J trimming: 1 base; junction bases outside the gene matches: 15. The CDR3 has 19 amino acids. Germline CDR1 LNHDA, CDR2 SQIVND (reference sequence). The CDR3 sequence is CASSIDFGGGRASYNEQFF. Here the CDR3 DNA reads TGTGCCAGTAGTATTGACTTTGGGGGTGGGAGGGCATCCTACAATGAGCAGTTCTTC.

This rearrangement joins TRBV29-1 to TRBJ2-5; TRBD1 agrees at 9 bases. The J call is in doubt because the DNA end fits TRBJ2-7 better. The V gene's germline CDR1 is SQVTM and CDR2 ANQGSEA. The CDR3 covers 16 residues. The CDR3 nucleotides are TGCAGCGTTGCGCTTGGACAGGGGAAGTTTAACTACGAGCAGTACTTC. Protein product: CSVALGQGKFNYEQYF.

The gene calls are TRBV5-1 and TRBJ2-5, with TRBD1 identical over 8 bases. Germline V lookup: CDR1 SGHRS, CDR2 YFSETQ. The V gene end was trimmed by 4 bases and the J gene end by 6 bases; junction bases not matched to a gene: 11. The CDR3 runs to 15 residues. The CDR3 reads CASSPSDRVMKTQYF. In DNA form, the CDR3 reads TGCGCCAGCAGCCCGTCGGACAGGGTTATGAAGACCCAGTACTTC.

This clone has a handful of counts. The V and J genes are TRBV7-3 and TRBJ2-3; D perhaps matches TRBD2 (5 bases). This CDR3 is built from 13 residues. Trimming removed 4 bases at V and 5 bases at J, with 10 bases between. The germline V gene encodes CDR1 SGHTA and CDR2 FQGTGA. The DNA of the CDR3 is TGTGCCAGCAGCTGGACTGTTATAGATACGCAGTATTTT. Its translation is CASSWTVIDTQYF.

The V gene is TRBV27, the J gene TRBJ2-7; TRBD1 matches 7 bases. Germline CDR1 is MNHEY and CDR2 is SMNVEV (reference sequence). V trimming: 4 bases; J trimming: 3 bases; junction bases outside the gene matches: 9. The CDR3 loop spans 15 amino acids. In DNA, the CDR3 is TGTGCCAGCAGTTCCCCGGGACAGATCCTCTACGAGCAGTACTTC. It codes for CASSSPGQILYEQYF.

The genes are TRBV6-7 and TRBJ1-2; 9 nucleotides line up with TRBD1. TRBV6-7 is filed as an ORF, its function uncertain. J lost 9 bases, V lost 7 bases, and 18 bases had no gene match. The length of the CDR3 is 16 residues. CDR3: CASISPFGTGKDSYTF. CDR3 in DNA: TGTGCCAGCATCTCTCCCTTTGGGACAGGGAAGGATAGCTACACCTTC.

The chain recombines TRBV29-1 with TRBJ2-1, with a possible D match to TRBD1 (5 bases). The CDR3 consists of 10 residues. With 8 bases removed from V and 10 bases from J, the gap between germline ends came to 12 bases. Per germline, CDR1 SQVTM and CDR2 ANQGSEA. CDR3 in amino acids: CSFDRGEQFF. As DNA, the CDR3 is TGCAGCTTCGACAGAGGAGAGCAGTTCTTC.